This T cell receptor (beta chain) stems from a study of patients with pleural tuberculosis. Deletions cut 5 bases from V and 5 bases from J, with 13 bases between. The germline V gene has CDR1 SEHNR and CDR2 FQNEAQ (reference sequence). This CDR3 comprises 13 residues. Many counts were recorded for this clonotype. TCRdb re-called the reads with MiXCR, one entry per CDR3 protein. Of under 30,000 distinct CDR3 sequences in the sample, over 15% were seen once. The chain employs TRBV7-9 and TRBJ2-7; unclear D gene. The sequencing sample was made of peripheral blood. This TCR was sampled from a human donor with pleural tuberculosis. CDR3 region: CASSPTMGDEQYF. The CDR3 nucleotides read TGTGCCAGCAGCCCAACGATGGGTGACGAGCAGTACTTC.